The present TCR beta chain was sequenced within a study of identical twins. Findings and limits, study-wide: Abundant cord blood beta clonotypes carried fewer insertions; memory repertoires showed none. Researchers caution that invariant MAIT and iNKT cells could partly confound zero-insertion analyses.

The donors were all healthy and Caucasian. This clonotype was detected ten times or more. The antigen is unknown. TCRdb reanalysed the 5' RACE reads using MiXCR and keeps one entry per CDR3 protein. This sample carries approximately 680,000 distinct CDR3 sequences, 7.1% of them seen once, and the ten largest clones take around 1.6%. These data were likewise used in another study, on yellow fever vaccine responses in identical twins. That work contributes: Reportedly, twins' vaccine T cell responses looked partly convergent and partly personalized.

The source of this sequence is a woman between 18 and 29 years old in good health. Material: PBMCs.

CDR3 coding DNA: TGCGCCAGCAGCCCCGAGTGGACAGGGCCATTACACTACAATGAGCAGTTCTTC. It specifies CASSPEWTGPLHYNEQFF. This sequence joins TRBV5-1 and TRBJ2-1; 8 bases align to TRBD1. Trimming cost V 4 bases and J 3 bases; bases outside gene matches: 15. CDR3 size: 18 residues. The germline V gene has CDR1 SGHRS and CDR2 YFSETQ.